The text below deals with one T cell receptor (beta chain). Distinct nucleotide sequences in the sample also encode this CDR3. This sample was taken from a study of blood T cell repertoires in COVID-19. Study-level information: Sites across the United States, Italy and Spain contributed samples from acute and convalescent COVID-19. T cells, B-cell-depleted T cells, or PBMCs supplied cDNA or gDNA.

In the authors' workflow: Reference gene primer amplification gave nucleated cell count estimates. Profiled with immunoSEQ multiplex PCR; TCRdb holds only in-frame clones, not every one. That table furnishes V, J and clone size, whereas the DNA furnished D and trimming. This sample has about 230,000 clones; 75% to 90% occur once, and the top ten carry under 3%. The CDR3 covers 13 residues. Between the trimmed V and J ends, which lost 4 bases and 7 bases, there was a span of 14 bases. Germline CDR1 is SGHRS and CDR2 is YFSETQ. The clonotype originates from a woman in her 70s with active or convalescent COVID-19. The chain uses TRBV5-1 and TRBJ1-2; perhaps TRBD1 as D (5 bases). Sequenced input: peripheral blood. Here the CDR3 reads CASSPGQGGGYTF. CDR3 coding DNA: TGCGCCAGCAGCCCCGGGCAGGGAGGTGGCTACACCTTC.